A single sample gave rise to the 26 T cell receptor beta chains below, sequenced in a study of low-dose radiotherapy and immunotherapy resistance in tumors. TRAV- and TRBV-specific primers primed first-strand cDNA, covering alpha and beta chains. A roughly 20-cycle PCR with a constant-region primer and V-primer adapter amplified TCRs. Each CDR3 protein is one row after TCRdb ran MiXCR on the reads. Of under 40,000 distinct CDR3 sequences listed, under 55% are singletons. Time point described: after trial treatment. This sample's treatment: LDRT plus nivolumab, ipilimumab, low-dose cyclophosphamide and aspirin (RACIN trial). Material: PBMCs, obtained after low-dose radiotherapy plus immunotherapy. The source of these receptors is a male donor with gallbladder cancer.

This clonotype was observed once. V and J are TRBV6-2 or TRBV6-3 and TRBJ2-4, with D tentatively TRBD2 (5 bases). Looked up from germline, CDR1 is MNHEY and CDR2 is SVGEGT. The V end was cut by 5 bases, the J end by 2 bases, with 25 bases between. The CDR3 runs to 19 residues. The CDR3, as DNA: TGTGCCAGCAGTGAAGTAGAGGGTCACGGGGAGACTACCAAAAACATTCAGTACTTC. Protein: CASSEVEGHGETTKNIQYF.

This chain joins TRBV20-1 and TRBJ2-5; possible D gene TRBD1, 5 bases. The germline V and J ends were trimmed by 5 bases and 2 bases, with 12 bases remaining between them. From germline, CDR1 is DFQATT and CDR2 SNEGSKA (reference sequence). This CDR3 is built from 13 residues. CDR3 residues: CSAGRVPQETQYF. In DNA, the CDR3 is TGCAGTGCTGGCAGGGTCCCACAAGAGACCCAGTACTTC.

This clonotype appeared a few times. This rearrangement joins TRBV5-1 to TRBJ2-1; the D is unclear. Deletions cut 0 bases from V and 0 bases from J, with 7 bases between. This CDR3 comprises 15 residues. CDR1 and CDR2 (germline): SGHRS, YFSETQ. CDR3 region: CASSLDPSSYNEQFF. The CDR3 DNA follows: TGCGCCAGCAGCTTGGATCCCAGCTCCTACAATGAGCAGTTCTTC.

This clonotype was counted ten times or more. This chain connects TRBV27 to TRBJ2-7; D gene unclear. CDR1 is MNHEY and CDR2 is SMNVEV in the germline V gene (reference sequence). The CDR3 length is 13 residues. V lost 4 bases and J lost 1, with 8 bases in between. DNA of the CDR3: TGTGCCAGCAGTTACACAGCGTCCTACGAGCAGTACTTC. It is translated as CASSYTASYEQYF.

V usage is TRBV23-1 and J usage is TRBJ2-3, with D unclear. TRBV23-1 is given ORF status, its function remaining uncertain. V lost 2 bases and J lost 1, with 4 bases in between. CDR3 length: 13 residues. The CDR3 protein is CASSQGGTDTQYF. CDR3 nucleotides: TGCGCCAGCAGTCAAGGTGGCACAGATACGCAGTATTTT.

The CDR3 DNA is TGTGCCAGTAAGGGACAGGAGCGTGGCTACACCTTC. Translation gives CASKGQERGYTF. The gene calls are TRBV19 and TRBJ1-2, with 8 nucleotides matching TRBD1. This CDR3 comprises 12 residues. V shed 7 bases and J 7 bases; nucleotides not matched to a gene: 5. Per germline, CDR1 LNHDA and CDR2 SQIVND (reference sequence).

This clonotype has at least ten counts. The CDR3 bases are TGTGCCAGTAGTATGCAGGGGGCGTCCTACGAGCAGTACTTC. Its protein is CASSMQGASYEQYF. The gene calls are TRBV19 and TRBJ2-7; 8 bases map to TRBD1. The germline V gene encodes CDR1 LNHDA and CDR2 SQIVND (reference sequence). This CDR3 comprises 14 residues. The V segment lost 3 bases and the J segment 1 base; nucleotides outside the gene matches: 2.

Many counts were recorded for this clonotype. The chain joins TRBV29-1 to TRBJ2-1, with D possibly being TRBD1 or TRBD2 (6 bases each). The germline V gene has CDR1 SQVTM and CDR2 ANQGSEA. The V gene lost 2 bases and the J gene lost 2 bases, with 7 bases spanning the gap. The CDR3 length is 13 residues. CDR3 region: CSVERGAYNEQFF. In DNA form, the CDR3 reads TGCAGCGTTGAAAGGGGGGCCTACAATGAGCAGTTCTTC.

As regards this clonotype: Because the CDR3's place on the DNA is in doubt, the DNA is left out and the CDR3 is given as listed by TCRdb. V usage is TRBV14 and J usage is TRBJ2-2; TRBD2, as called in the table, went unchecked against the DNA. Ends included, the CDR3 has 15 residues. Germline loops: CDR1 SGHDN, CDR2 FVKESK. CDR3: CASSQSIRGGELFFF.

V usage is TRBV20-1 and J usage is TRBJ2-3; D unresolved. V was cut by 4 bases and J by 4 bases, with 9 bases left in between. CDR3 length equals 12 residues. Germline CDR1 is DFQATT and CDR2 is SNEGSKA (reference sequence). The CDR3 region is CSATRQSDTQYF. The CDR3 region has the DNA TGCAGTGCTACTAGGCAGTCAGATACGCAGTATTTT.

A note on this clonotype: This likely traces to a read error, being one base from a far larger clone. The V and J genes are TRBV28 and TRBJ2-1; D gene unclear. The CDR3 extends over 13 amino acids. The V end lost 2 bases, the J end lost 13 bases, and 15 bases lay between the germline ends. Germline-derived CDR1 and CDR2 are MDHEN and SYDVKM. DNA of the CDR3: TGTGCCAGCAGTTTAACGGCTCAAGAGACCCAGTTCTTC. It yields the protein CASSLTAQETQFF.

This clonotype was seen repeatedly, ten times or more. V is TRBV20-1 and J is TRBJ1-6, with 9 bases matching TRBD1. V lost 6 bases and J lost 8; bases outside the gene matches: 17. CDR1 DFQATT and CDR2 SNEGSKA come from the germline V gene (reference sequence). The CDR3 consists of 17 residues. The CDR3 loop reads CSAKPGQGRGGDSPLHF. The CDR3 DNA sequence: TGCAGTGCAAAACCGGGACAGGGTAGGGGGGGGGATTCACCCCTCCACTTT.

The V gene is TRBV20-1, the J gene TRBJ2-7, with 8 bases aligning to TRBD2. The length of the CDR3 is 16 residues. V dropped 2 bases and J dropped 2; count of bases not matched to a gene: 11. Germline-derived CDR1 and CDR2 are DFQATT and SNEGSKA (reference sequence). The CDR3 spells CSARPPGGVFAYEQYF. The CDR3 DNA reads as TGCAGTGCTAGACCTCCGGGGGGGGTCTTCGCCTACGAGCAGTACTTC.

This clonotype was counted many times. The chain carries TRBV7-2 and TRBJ2-7; D may correspond to TRBD1 or TRBD2 (5 bases each). CDR3 length: 14 residues. Germline assignment: CDR1 SGHTA and CDR2 FQGNSA. V was cut by 5 bases and J by 4 bases, with 15 bases left in between. The CDR3 region has the DNA TGTGCCAGCAGCCCGAGAGGGGTCGTTTACGAGCAGTACTTC. Translation gives CASSPRGVVYEQYF.

The sample holds a few counts of this clonotype. Only one base separates this from a far larger clonotype, so it likely reflects a read error. The gene calls are TRBV13 and TRBJ1-1; D possibly corresponds to TRBD1 (5 bases). The CDR3 is 16 amino acids. V was cut by 3 bases and J by 2 bases, with 16 bases left in between. From germline, CDR1 is PRHDT and CDR2 FYEKMQ (reference sequence). CDR3 region: CASSFENRDPNTEAFF. The DNA of the CDR3 is TGTGCCAGCAGCTTTGAGAACCGGGACCCCAACACTGAAGCTTTCTTT.

There are many counts of this clonotype. CDR3 bases: TGTGCCAGCAGCTTGGAACAGTTTAATGAAAAACTGTTTTTT. Its protein is CASSLEQFNEKLFF. The V and J genes are TRBV11-2 and TRBJ1-4; D call uncertain. The CDR3 sequence is 14 residues long. V was shortened by 3 bases and J by 4 bases, with 9 bases between the two germline ends. Germline loops: CDR1 SGHAT, CDR2 FQNNGV.

The chain has TRBV5-1 and TRBJ2-7, with TRBD2 matching 8 bases. V was pared by 0 bases and J by 2 bases, with 4 bases of the junction left unmatched. CDR3 length equals 15 residues. Germline V CDR1 and CDR2: SGHRS, YFSETQ. This CDR3 reads CASSLAGTRTYEQYF. CDR3 DNA sequence: TGCGCCAGCAGCTTGGCCGGGACTAGAACCTACGAGCAGTACTTC.

The chain links TRBV9 to TRBJ1-5; no definite D call. Germline lookup yields CDR1 SGDLS and CDR2 YYNGEE. The length of the CDR3 is 14 residues. V gave up 0 bases and J gave up 1 base, with 5 bases separating them. CDR3 nucleotide sequence: TGTGCCAGCAGCGTAGATGGGAGCAATCAGCCCCAGCATTTT. Translation gives CASSVDGSNQPQHF.

This sequence joins TRBV20-1 and TRBJ2-1; a possible D gene is TRBD2 (5 bases). Germline V gene lookup returns CDR1 DFQATT and CDR2 SNEGSKA (reference sequence). The germline V and J ends were trimmed by 6 bases and 8 bases, with 20 bases remaining between them. The CDR3 is 14 residues long. The DNA of the CDR3 is TGCAGTGCATTCGACTACCCAACGGCCTATGAGCAGTTCTTC. Its protein is CSAFDYPTAYEQFF.

This clonotype was found many times. The chain carries TRBV6-5 and TRBJ2-7; tentatively, D is TRBD1 or TRBD2 (6 bases each). This CDR3 contains 11 residues. Trimming left V 4 bases short and J 8 bases short, with 9 bases between. The germline CDR1 and CDR2 sequences are MNHEY and SVGAGI. CDR3 loop: CASSFGGKQYF. CDR3 DNA sequence: TGTGCCAGCAGTTTCGGGGGCAAGCAGTACTTC.

The table lists this clonotype with many counts. The chain employs TRBV4-1 and TRBJ1-2, with D perhaps matching TRBD1 (5 bases). The V end was cut by 0 bases, the J end by 8 bases, with 16 bases between. The CDR3 runs 15 residues. Germline CDR1 and CDR2: MGHRA and YSYEKL. In nucleotides, the CDR3 is TGCGCCAGCAGCCAAGATTACGCAGGGAGTGGGGGCTACACCTTC. Translation: CASSQDYAGSGGYTF.

The chain combines TRBV6-2 or TRBV6-3 with TRBJ2-1; possibly TRBD2 for D (6 bases). This CDR3 is 15 amino acids long. The V gene lost 8 bases and the J gene lost 6 bases, with 20 bases spanning the gap. CDR1 is MNHEY and CDR2 is SVGEGT in the germline V gene. This CDR3 reads CASGLGSTSFNEQFF. The CDR3 DNA reads as TGTGCCAGCGGGCTCGGGAGCACCTCGTTCAATGAGCAGTTCTTC.

The chain links TRBV7-2 to TRBJ2-7; TRBD2 agrees at 7 bases. Looked up from germline, CDR1 is SGHTA and CDR2 is FQGNSA. The CDR3 is 16 amino acids. After removal of 4 bases from V and 0 bases from J, the junction contained 9 bases not matched to a gene. CDR3 in DNA: TGTGCCAGCAGCTCCGGATACTTAGCGGGCTCCTACGAGCAGTACTTC. Translation gives CASSSGYLAGSYEQYF.

The rearrangement uses TRBV3-1 and TRBJ2-3, with TRBD2 as a possible D gene (7 bases). Trimming stripped 7 bases from V and 1 base from J, with 15 bases between. Germline CDR1 LGHDT, CDR2 YNNKEL (reference sequence). CDR3 length equals 15 residues. The CDR3 loop reads CASNEGGLGTDTQYF. The DNA of the CDR3 is TGTGCCAGCAACGAGGGGGGGCTGGGCACAGATACGCAGTATTTT.

In its sample, this clonotype was seen a few times. With a far larger clone one base away, a read error is the likely cause. The V and J genes are TRBV28 and TRBJ2-7, with 9 nucleotides matching TRBD2. CDR1 and CDR2 from the germline V gene are MDHEN and SYDVKM. V lost 6 bases, J lost 7 bases, and 13 bases stayed unmatched. This CDR3 comprises 15 residues. Written as DNA, the CDR3 is TGTGCCAGCAGCTTGGGACTAGCTTCCTACAATGAGCAGTACTTC. Translating gives CASSLGLASYNEQYF.

The chain couples TRBV7-2 to TRBJ2-7; 9 bases map to TRBD2. This CDR3 contains 17 residues. With V trimmed by 1 base and J by 6 bases, 13 bases remained unmatched. From germline, CDR1 is SGHTA and CDR2 FQGNSA. The CDR3 DNA sequence: TGTGCCAGCAGCTTAGGGTTTAGCGGGAGCTCCGTATTCGAGCAGTACTTC. Translating gives CASSLGFSGSSVFEQYF.